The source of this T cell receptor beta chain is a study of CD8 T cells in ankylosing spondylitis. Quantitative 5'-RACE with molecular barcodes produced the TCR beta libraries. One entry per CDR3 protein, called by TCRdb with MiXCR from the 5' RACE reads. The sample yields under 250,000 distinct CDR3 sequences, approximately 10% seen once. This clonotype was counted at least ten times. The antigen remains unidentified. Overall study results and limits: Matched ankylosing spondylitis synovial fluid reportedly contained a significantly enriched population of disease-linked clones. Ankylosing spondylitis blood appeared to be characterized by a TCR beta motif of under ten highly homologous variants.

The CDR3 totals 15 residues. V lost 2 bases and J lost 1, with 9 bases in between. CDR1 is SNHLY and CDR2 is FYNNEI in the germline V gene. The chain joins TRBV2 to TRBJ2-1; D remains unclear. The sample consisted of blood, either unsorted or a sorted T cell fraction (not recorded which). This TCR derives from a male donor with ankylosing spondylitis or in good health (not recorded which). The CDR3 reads CASSENDPSYNEQFF. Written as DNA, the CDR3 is TGTGCCAGCAGTGAAAACGACCCTTCCTACAATGAGCAGTTCTTC. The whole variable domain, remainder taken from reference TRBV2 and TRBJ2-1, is EPEVTQTPSHQVTQMGQEVILRCVPISNHLYFYWYRQILGQKVEFLVSFYNNEISEKSEIFDDQFSVERPDGSNFTLKIRSTKLEDSAMYFCASSENDPSYNEQFFGPGTRLTVL.